The text below deals with one TCR beta chain. Its antigen is undetermined. Peripheral blood was drawn, ten milliliters per donor. The sample is drawn from a study of blood T cells in healthy people across ages. Looking at the study overall: About one barcoded beta molecule per two T cells came from capture by template switching.

V was pared by 4 bases and J by 10 bases, with 10 bases between. The CDR3 is 11 residues long. Germline V lookup: CDR1 SGHTA, CDR2 FQGNSA. Alongside a J-beta primer mix, a sample-barcoded 5' primer served in a second PCR lasting roughly 6 to 11 cycles. TCRdb itself ran the 5' RACE reads through MiXCR, one entry per CDR3 protein. The sample carries 450,000 to 700,000 distinct CDR3 sequences, 25% to 30% recorded once. Study-level results: Observed TCR beta diversity per million T cells went down as age went up. This fall followed a roughly linear course with age. Naive T cell percentage showed a strong correlation with TCR beta diversity.

The genes are TRBV7-2 and TRBJ1-2; D remains unclear. Sequencing was performed on blood. This sequence originates from a woman in her sixties or seventies in good health. The CDR3: CASSSTVHYTF. CDR3 DNA: TGTGCCAGCAGCTCAACAGTACACTACACCTTC.